This T cell receptor (beta chain) was observed in a study of neoadjuvant anti-PD-1 for oral cavity cancer. Losses at the gene ends were 1 base for V and 3 bases for J; bases not matched to a gene: 4. The CDR3 is made up of 15 amino acids. Germline assignment: CDR1 MGHRA and CDR2 YSYEKL. The repertoire was sequenced with immunoSEQ multiplex PCR; TCRdb's copy has only in-frame clones and lacks some. The sample holds 50,000 to 65,000 clones, 70% to 85% seen once. This receptor was obtained from a person aged 35 to 85 with oral cavity squamous cell carcinoma. The sample consisted of PBMCs, taken before nivolumab (anti-PD-1) treatment. The chain links TRBV4-1 to TRBJ1-2, with 8 bases aligning to TRBD1. CDR3 bases: TGCGCCAGCAGCCAAGTCGCAGGGGGCTACTATGGCTACACCTTC. Translating it yields CASSQVAGGYYGYTF.